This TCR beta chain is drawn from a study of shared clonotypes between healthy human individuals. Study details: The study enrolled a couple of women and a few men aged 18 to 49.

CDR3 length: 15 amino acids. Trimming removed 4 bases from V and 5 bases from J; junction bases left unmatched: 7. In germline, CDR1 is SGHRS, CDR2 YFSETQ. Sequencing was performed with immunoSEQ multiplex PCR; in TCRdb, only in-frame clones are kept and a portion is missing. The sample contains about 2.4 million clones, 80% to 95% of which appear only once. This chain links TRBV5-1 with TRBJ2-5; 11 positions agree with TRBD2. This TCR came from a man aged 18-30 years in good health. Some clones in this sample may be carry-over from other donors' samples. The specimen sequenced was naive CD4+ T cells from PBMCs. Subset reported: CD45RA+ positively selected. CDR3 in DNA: TGCGCCAGCAGCGATCGACTAGCGGGACGCGAGACCCAGTACTTC. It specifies CASSDRLAGRETQYF.